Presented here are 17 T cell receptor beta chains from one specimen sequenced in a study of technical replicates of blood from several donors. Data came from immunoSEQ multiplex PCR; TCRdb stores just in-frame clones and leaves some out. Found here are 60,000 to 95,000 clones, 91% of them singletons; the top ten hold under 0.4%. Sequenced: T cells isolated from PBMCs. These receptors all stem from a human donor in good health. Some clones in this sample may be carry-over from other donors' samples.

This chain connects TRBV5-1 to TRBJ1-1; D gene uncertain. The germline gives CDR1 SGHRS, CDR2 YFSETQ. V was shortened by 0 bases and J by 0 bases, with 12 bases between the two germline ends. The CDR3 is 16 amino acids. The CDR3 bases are TGCGCCAGCAGCTTGGGGGCCCGGTCTTTGAACACTGAAGCTTTCTTT. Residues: CASSLGARSLNTEAFF.

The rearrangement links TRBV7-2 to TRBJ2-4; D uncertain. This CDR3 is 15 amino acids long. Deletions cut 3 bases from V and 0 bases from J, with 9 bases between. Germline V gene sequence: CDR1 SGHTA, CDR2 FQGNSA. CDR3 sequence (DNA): TGTGCCAGCAGCTTGAACGGGTTAGCCAAAAACATTCAGTACTTC. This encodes CASSLNGLAKNIQYF.

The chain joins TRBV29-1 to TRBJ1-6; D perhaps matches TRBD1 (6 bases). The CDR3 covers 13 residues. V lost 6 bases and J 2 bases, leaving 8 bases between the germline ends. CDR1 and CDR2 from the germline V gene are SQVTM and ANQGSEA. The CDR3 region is CSVRTAYNSPLHF. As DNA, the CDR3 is TGCAGCGTCAGGACAGCCTATAATTCACCCCTCCACTTT. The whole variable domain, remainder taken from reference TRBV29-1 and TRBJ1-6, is SAVISQKPSRDICQRGTSLTIQCQVDSQVTMMFWYRQQPGQSLTLIATANQGSEATYESGFVIDKFPISRPNLTFSTLTVSNMSPEDSSIYLCSVRTAYNSPLHFGNGTRLTVT.

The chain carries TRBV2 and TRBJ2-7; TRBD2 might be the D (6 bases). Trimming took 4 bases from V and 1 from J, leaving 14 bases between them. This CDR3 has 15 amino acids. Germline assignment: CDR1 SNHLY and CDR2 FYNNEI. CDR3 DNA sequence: TGTGCCAGCAGTGTAAAGGCTAGCGAGTCCTACGAGCAGTACTTC. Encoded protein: CASSVKASESYEQYF.

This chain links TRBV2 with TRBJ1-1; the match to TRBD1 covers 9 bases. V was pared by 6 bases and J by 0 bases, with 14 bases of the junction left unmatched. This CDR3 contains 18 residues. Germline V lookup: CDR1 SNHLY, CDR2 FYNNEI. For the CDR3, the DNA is TGTGCCAGCAGCGGGACAGGGTGGGCACTCCGCTTGAACACTGAAGCTTTCTTT. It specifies CASSGTGWALRLNTEAFF.

The CDR3 nucleotides read TGCAGCGTTGGTCCCGGGTCTAATGAAAAACTGTTTTTT. It is translated as CSVGPGSNEKLFF. V usage is TRBV29-1 and J usage is TRBJ1-4; D is unresolved. CDR1 is SQVTM and CDR2 is ANQGSEA in the germline V gene. CDR3 length equals 13 residues. Trimming pared 4 bases from V and 3 bases from J, leaving 9 bases between.

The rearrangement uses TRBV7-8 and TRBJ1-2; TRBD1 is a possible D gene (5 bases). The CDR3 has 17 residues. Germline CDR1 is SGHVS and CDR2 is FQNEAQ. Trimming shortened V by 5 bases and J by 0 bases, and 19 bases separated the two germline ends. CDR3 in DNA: TGTGCCAGCAGCCCGGGGGGGGGATCCAACCCTAACTATGGCTACACCTTC. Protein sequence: CASSPGGGSNPNYGYTF.

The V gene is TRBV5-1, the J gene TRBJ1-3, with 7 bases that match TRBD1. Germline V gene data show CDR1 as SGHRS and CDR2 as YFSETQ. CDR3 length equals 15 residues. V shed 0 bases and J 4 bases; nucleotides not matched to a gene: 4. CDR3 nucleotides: TGCGCCAGCAGCTTGGACAGGGGTATGGGAAACACCATATATTTT. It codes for CASSLDRGMGNTIYF.

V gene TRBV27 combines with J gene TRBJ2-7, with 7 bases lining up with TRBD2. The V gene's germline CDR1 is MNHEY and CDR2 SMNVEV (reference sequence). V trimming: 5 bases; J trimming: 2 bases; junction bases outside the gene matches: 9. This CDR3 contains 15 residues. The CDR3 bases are TGTGCCAGCAGTCCGAGACTAGCTGAGCCCTACGAGCAGTACTTC. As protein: CASSPRLAEPYEQYF.

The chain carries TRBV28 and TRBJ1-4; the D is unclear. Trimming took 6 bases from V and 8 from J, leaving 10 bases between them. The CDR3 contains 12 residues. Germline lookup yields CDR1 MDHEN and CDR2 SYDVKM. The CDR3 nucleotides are TGTGCCAGCAGCTCGATGGCCGAAAAACTGTTTTTT. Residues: CASSSMAEKLFF.

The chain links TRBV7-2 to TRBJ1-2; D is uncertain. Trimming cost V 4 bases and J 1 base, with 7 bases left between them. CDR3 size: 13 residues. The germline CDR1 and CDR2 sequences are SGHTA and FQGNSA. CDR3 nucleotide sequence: TGTGCCAGCAGCTCGGTTCTTAACTATGGCTACACCTTC. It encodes CASSSVLNYGYTF. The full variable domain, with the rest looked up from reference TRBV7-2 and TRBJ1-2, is GAGVSQSPSNKVTEKGKDVELRCDPISGHTALYWYRQSLGQGLEFLIYFQGNSAPDKSGLPSDRFSAERTGGSVSTLTIQRTQQEDSAVYLCASSSVLNYGYTFGSGTRLTVV.

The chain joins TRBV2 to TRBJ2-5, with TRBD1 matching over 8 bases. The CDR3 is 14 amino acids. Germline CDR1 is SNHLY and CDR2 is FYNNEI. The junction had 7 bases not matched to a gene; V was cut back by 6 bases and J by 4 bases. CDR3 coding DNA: TGTGCCAGCAGGGGAGAGACAGGGGCAGAGACCCAGTACTTC. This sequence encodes CASRGETGAETQYF.

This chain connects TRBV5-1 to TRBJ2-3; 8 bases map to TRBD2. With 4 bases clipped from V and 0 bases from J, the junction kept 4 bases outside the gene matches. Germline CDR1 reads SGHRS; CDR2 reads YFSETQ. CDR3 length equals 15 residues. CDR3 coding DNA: TGCGCCAGCAGCGCAGGGACTAGTAGCACAGATACGCAGTATTTT. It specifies CASSAGTSSTDTQYF.

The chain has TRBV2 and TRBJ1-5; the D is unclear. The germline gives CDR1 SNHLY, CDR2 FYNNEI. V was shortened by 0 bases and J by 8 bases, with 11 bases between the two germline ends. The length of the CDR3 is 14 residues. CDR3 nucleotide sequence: TGTGCCAGCAGTGAAGCGCTTCGGGTGGAGCCCCAGCATTTT. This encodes CASSEALRVEPQHF.

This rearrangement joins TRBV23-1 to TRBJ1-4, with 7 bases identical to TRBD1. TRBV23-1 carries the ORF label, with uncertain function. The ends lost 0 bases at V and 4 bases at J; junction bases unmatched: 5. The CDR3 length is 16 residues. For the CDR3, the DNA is TGCGCCAGCAGTCAATCTACGACAGGGTATAATGAAAAACTGTTTTTT. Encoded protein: CASSQSTTGYNEKLFF.

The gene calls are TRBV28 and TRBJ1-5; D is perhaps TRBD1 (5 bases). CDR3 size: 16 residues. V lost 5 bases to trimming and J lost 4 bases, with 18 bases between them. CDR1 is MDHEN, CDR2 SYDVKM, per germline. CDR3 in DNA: TGTGCCAGCAGTACAACAAATTGGGGCATAAATCAGCCCCAGCATTTT. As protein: CASSTTNWGINQPQHF.

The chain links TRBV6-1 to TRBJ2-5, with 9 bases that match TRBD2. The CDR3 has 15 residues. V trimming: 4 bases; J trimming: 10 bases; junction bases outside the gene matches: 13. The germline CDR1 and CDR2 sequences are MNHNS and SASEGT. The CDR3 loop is CASSGGREGLWSQYF. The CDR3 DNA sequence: TGTGCCAGCAGTGGGGGGCGGGAGGGCCTTTGGAGCCAGTACTTC.